This TCR beta chain is from a study of Ad26.COV2.S vaccination and SARS-CoV-2 variants. Sample treatment: roughly 20 received Ad26.COV2.S at low or high dose, single or two shots; about five received placebo; per-sample allocation not given. The samples were gathered on day 63 after the first injection of vaccine or placebo. Study findings and constraints: Placebo recipients trailed vaccine recipients in spike-specific TCR breadth.

A remark on this clone: Its antigen remains unidentified.

Produced via immunoSEQ multiplex PCR; TCRdb's table is partial and in-frame only. Found here are around 340,000 clones, approximately 90% of them singletons; the top ten hold 5%. The sequenced sample was peripheral blood, obtained in a trial of Ad26.COV2.S vaccine versus placebo. This receptor was obtained from a person aged 18 to 59 who received the Ad26.COV2.S COVID-19 vaccine or a placebo.

DNA for the CDR3: TGTGCCAGCAGTTTACGAATAGACTACGAGCAGTACTTC. It encodes CASSLRIDYEQYF. This sequence joins TRBV12-3 or TRBV12-4 and TRBJ2-7; no definite D call. V lost 2 bases and J 3 bases, leaving 8 bases between the germline ends. There are 13 residues in the CDR3.